This T cell receptor (beta chain) was identified during a study of blood T cell repertoires in COVID-19. The CDR3 runs 15 residues. The V end lost 2 bases, the J end lost 2 bases, and 10 bases lay between the germline ends. CDR1 and CDR2 from the germline V gene are SGHTA and FQGNSA. Measured with immunoSEQ multiplex PCR; TCRdb has only the in-frame clones, and not every one. The sample consists of 200,000 to 300,000 clones, about 87% of them appearing once. The source material was PBMCs or T cells enriched from blood (not recorded which). The chain uses TRBV7-2 and TRBJ2-1; D is undetermined. The TCR was taken from a woman in her forties with acute COVID-19. The CDR3 sequence: CASSLLASTYNEQFF. The CDR3, as DNA: TGTGCCAGCAGCTTATTGGCTTCCACCTACAATGAGCAGTTCTTC.